This passage covers 11 T cell receptor beta chains from one sample sequenced in a study of circulating CD8 cells and anti-PD-1 response in melanoma. From live CD3+CD8+TCRalphabeta+ cells, four PD-1 and/or TIGIT subsets were sorted. Using approximately 15 ng of total RNA, TCR libraries were made with the QIAseq Immune Repertoire TCR panel. TCRdb independently ran MiXCR on the reads; one entry per CDR3 protein. Of 2,000 to 2,500 distinct CDR3 sequences in the sample, 7.8% were seen once. The material sequenced was CD8+ T cells from PBMCs, taken at baseline or after one month of anti-PD-1 therapy (not recorded which). These receptor sequences come from a human donor with melanoma.

In this sample, this clonotype is medium-sized. This chain connects TRBV28 to TRBJ1-5; D is ambiguous. Germline values: CDR1 MDHEN, CDR2 SYDVKM. V lost 7 bases and J lost 4, with 8 bases in between. The CDR3 consists of 12 residues. The CDR3 protein is CASTTGNQPQHF. The DNA for the CDR3 is TGTGCCAGCACCACGGGGAATCAGCCCCAGCATTTT. The whole variable domain, filled in from reference TRBV28 and TRBJ1-5, reads DVKVTQSSRYLVKRTGEKVFLECVQDMDHENMFWYRQDPGLGLRLIYFSYDVKMKEKGDIPEGYSVSREKKERFSLILESASTNQTSMYLCASTTGNQPQHFGDGTRLSIL.

This clonotype rates as medium-sized (0.01 to 0.1%). The rearrangement uses TRBV27 and TRBJ2-7; D gene unclear. CDR3 length equals 12 residues. V gave up 5 bases and J gave up 4 bases, with 9 bases separating them. CDR1 and CDR2 from the germline V gene are MNHEY and SMNVEV (reference sequence). CDR3 nucleotides: TGTGCCAGCAGTCCCTCGGCTTACGAGCAGTACTTC. Its protein is CASSPSAYEQYF.

Details on this clonotype: It may be a read error: a sequence one base away is much more abundant. The chain joins TRBV9 to TRBJ2-7; the D is unclear. The CDR3 extends over 14 amino acids. Germline V gives CDR1 SGDLS, CDR2 YYNGEE. V lost 0 bases and J lost 2, with 9 bases in between. The CDR3 protein is CASSVAQSPYEQYF. The CDR3 nucleotides are TGTGCCAGCAGCGTAGCTCAGAGCCCCTACGAGCAGTACTTC.

Relative to its sample, this clonotype is large. The chain has TRBV19 and TRBJ2-1, with D tentatively TRBD1 (5 bases). V lost 5 bases and J lost 8, with 19 bases in between. This CDR3 is 15 amino acids long. Germline-derived CDR1 and CDR2 are LNHDA and SQIVND (reference sequence). CDR3 amino acids: CASSSIQAENYEQFF. The CDR3 bases are TGTGCCAGTAGTTCGATACAGGCCGAGAACTATGAGCAGTTCTTC. Full variable domain (outside the CDR3, taken from reference TRBV19 and TRBJ2-1): DGGITQSPKYLFRKEGQNVTLSCEQNLNHDAMYWYRQDPGQGLRLIYYSQIVNDFQKGDIAEGYSVSREKKESFPLTVTSAQKNPTAFYLCASSSIQAENYEQFFGPGTRLTVL.

This clonotype is labeled large (0.1 to 1%). The chain recombines TRBV19 with TRBJ2-2, with a tentative D call TRBD1 (7 bases). V was trimmed by 11 bases and J by 1 base, leaving 14 bases between them. CDR1 and CDR2 (germline): LNHDA, SQIVND (reference sequence). CDR3 length equals 14 residues. CDR3 amino acids: CAGGGGLNTGELFF. DNA for the CDR3: TGTGCCGGCGGAGGGGGCCTGAACACCGGGGAGCTGTTTTTT.

This clonotype is termed medium-sized. The chain recombines TRBV28 with TRBJ2-2; 9 nucleotides align to TRBD1. Unmatched junction bases numbered 6, after V lost 3 bases and J lost 7 bases. The CDR3 runs 15 residues. Germline values: CDR1 MDHEN, CDR2 SYDVKM. The CDR3 loop is CASSLDRGSGGELFF. As DNA, the CDR3 is TGTGCCAGCAGTTTGGACAGGGGCTCAGGCGGGGAGCTGTTTTTT.

By share of the sample, this clonotype is medium-sized (0.01 to 0.1%). The chain uses TRBV20-1 and TRBJ2-5, with TRBD2 identical over 7 bases. The CDR3 is 12 residues long. CDR1 DFQATT and CDR2 SNEGSKA come from the germline V gene (reference sequence). Written as DNA, the CDR3 is TGCACCCCCGGGCGGGGGCAAGAGACCCAGTACTTC. This codes for CTPGRGQETQYF.

This clonotype is medium-sized (0.01 to 0.1%) in the sample. The chain recombines TRBV24-1 with TRBJ1-2; weak D call: TRBD1 (5 bases). This CDR3 has 14 residues. V dropped 6 bases and J dropped 0 bases, with 10 bases sitting between them. CDR1 is KGHDR and CDR2 is SFDVKD in the germline V gene. The chain's CDR3 is CATSPGVTNYGYTF. In DNA, the CDR3 is TGTGCCACCAGTCCGGGGGTGACTAACTATGGCTACACCTTC.

Judged by abundance, this clonotype is medium-sized. The chain recombines TRBV19 with TRBJ2-1, with TRBD1 as a possible D gene (6 bases). The CDR3 covers 15 residues. The germline V gene has CDR1 LNHDA and CDR2 SQIVND (reference sequence). V shed 1 base and J shed 8 bases, with 15 bases lying between them. CDR3 residues: CASSIGGTGLDEQFF. CDR3 nucleotide sequence: TGTGCCAGTAGTATAGGGGGAACAGGGTTGGATGAGCAGTTCTTC.

By share of the sample, this clonotype is medium-sized. The chain recombines TRBV29-1 with TRBJ2-7; D could derive from TRBD1 or TRBD2 (5 bases each). Germline V gene sequence: CDR1 SQVTM, CDR2 ANQGSEA. Deletions cut 0 bases from V and 2 bases from J, with 17 bases between. The CDR3 loop spans 16 amino acids. CDR3 sequence (DNA): TGCAGCGTTGAAGATCGGGGTAGGGGCTCCACCTACGAGCAGTACTTC. This codes for CSVEDRGRGSTYEQYF.

This chain connects TRBV25-1 to TRBJ1-1; a weak D match, TRBD1 (6 bases). CDR3 length: 16 residues. Trimming shortened V by 3 bases and J by 1 base, and 15 bases separated the two germline ends. Germline CDR1 MGHDK, CDR2 SYGVNS. Here the CDR3 reads CASSDEAPGANTEAFF. CDR3 DNA: TGTGCCAGCAGTGATGAGGCTCCAGGGGCGAACACTGAAGCTTTCTTT.